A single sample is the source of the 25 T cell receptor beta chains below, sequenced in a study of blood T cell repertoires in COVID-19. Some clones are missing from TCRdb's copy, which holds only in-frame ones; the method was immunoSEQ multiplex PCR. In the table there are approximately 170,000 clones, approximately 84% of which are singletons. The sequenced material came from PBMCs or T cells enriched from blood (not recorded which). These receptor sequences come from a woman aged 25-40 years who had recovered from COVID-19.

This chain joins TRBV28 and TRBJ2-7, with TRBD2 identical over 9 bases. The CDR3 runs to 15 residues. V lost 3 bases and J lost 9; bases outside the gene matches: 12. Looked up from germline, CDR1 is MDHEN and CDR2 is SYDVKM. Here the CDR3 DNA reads TGTGCCAGCAGTTTTTCGTCTAGCGGGATGGCCCGGCAGTACTTC. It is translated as CASSFSSSGMARQYF.

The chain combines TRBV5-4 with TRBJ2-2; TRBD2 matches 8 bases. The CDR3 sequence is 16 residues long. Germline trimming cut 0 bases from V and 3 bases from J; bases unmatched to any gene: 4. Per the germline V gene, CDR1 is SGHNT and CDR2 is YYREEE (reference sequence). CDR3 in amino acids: CASSLAGGKDTGELFF. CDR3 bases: TGTGCCAGCAGCTTGGCGGGAGGGAAGGACACCGGGGAGCTGTTTTTT.

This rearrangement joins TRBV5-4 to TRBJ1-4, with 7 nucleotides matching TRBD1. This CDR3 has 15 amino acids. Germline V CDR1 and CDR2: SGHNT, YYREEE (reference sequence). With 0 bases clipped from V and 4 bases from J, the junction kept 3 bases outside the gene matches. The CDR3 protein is CASSLAGGGNEKLFF. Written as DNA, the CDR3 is TGTGCCAGCAGCTTGGCAGGGGGTGGTAATGAAAAACTGTTTTTT. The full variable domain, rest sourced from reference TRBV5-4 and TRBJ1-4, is ETGVTQSPTHLIKTRGQQVTLRCSSQSGHNTVSWYQQALGQGPQFIFQYYREEENGRGNFPPRFSGLQFPNYSSELNVNALELDDSALYLCASSLAGGGNEKLFFGSGTQLSVL.

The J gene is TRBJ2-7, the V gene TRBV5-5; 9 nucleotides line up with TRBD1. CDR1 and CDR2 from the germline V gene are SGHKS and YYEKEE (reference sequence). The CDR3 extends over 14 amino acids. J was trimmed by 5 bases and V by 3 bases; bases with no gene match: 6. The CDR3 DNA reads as TGTGCCAGCAGCTCGGGACAGGGTATAGACGAGCAGTACTTC. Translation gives CASSSGQGIDEQYF.

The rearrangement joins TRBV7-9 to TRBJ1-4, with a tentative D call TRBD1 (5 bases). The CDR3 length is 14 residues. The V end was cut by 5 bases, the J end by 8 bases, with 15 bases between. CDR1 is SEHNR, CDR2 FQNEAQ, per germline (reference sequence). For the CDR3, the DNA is TGTGCCAGCAGCCCCCTTCAGGGTGGAGAAAAACTGTTTTTT. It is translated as CASSPLQGGEKLFF.

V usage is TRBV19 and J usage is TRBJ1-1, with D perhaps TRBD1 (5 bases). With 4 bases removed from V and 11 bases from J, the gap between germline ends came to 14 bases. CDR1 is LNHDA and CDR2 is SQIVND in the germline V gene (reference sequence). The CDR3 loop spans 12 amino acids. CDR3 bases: TGTGCCAGTAGTAGTCTGGACGGGGGTGCTTTCTTT. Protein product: CASSSLDGGAFF.

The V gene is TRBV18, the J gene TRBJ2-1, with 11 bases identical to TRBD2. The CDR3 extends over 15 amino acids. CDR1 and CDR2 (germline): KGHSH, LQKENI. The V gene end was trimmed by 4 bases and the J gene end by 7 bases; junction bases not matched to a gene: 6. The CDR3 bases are TGTGCCAGCTCACTACCGGGACTAGCGGAGAATGAGCAGTTCTTC. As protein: CASSLPGLAENEQFF.

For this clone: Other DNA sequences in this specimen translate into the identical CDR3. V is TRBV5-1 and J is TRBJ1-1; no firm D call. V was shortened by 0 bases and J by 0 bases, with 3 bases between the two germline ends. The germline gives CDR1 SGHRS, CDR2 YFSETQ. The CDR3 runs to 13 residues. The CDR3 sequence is CASSLAVNTEAFF. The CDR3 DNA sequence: TGCGCCAGCAGCTTGGCCGTGAACACTGAAGCTTTCTTT.

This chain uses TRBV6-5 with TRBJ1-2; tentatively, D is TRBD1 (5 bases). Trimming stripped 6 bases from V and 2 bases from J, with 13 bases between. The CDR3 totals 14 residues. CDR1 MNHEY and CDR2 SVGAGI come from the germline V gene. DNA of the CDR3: TGTGCCAGCAGCCAGGCGGGGGTGAACTATGGCTACACCTTC. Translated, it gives CASSQAGVNYGYTF.

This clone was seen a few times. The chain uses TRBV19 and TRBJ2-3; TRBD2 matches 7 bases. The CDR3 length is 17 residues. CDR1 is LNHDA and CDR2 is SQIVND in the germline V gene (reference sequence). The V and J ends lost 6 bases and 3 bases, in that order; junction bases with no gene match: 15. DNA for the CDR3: TGTGCCAGTAGCCGGACAAAAGGGAGGGTGGGGACAGATACGCAGTATTTT. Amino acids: CASSRTKGRVGTDTQYF.

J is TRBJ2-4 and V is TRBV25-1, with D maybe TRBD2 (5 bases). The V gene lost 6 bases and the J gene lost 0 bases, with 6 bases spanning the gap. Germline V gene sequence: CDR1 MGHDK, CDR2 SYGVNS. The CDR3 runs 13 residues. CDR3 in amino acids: CASRSGAKNIQYF. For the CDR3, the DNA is TGTGCCAGCAGGAGCGGAGCCAAAAACATTCAGTACTTC.

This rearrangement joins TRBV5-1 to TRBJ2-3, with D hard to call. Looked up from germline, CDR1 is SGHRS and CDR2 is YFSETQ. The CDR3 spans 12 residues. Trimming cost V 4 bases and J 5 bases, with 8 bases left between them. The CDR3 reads CASSLVGDTQYF. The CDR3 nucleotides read TGCGCCAGCAGCCTAGTGGGAGATACGCAGTATTTT.

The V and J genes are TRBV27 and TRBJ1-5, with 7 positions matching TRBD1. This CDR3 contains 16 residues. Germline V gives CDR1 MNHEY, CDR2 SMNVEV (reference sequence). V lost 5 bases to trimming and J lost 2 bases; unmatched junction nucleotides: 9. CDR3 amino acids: CASSPYTGAGNQPQHF. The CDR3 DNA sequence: TGTGCCAGCAGTCCATACACAGGGGCGGGCAATCAGCCCCAGCATTTT.

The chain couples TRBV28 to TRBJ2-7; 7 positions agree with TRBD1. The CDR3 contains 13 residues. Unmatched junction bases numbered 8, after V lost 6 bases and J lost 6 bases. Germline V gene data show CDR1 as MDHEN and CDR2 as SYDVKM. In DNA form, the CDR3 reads TGTGCCAGCAGGACGACAGGGCCCCGCGAGCAGTACTTC. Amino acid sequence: CASRTTGPREQYF.

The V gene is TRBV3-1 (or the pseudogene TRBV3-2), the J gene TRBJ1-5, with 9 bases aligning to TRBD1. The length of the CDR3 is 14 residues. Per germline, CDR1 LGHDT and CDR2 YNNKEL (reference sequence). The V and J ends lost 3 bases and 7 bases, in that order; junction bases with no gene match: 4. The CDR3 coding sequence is TGTGCCAGCAGCCAGGGACAGGGTGTCCAGCCCCAGCATTTT. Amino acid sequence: CASSQGQGVQPQHF.

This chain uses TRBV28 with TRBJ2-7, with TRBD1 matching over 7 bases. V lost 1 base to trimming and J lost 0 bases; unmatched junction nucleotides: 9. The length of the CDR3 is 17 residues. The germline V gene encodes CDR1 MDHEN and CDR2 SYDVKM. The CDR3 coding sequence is TGTGCCAGCAGTTTATCATCCGGGCCAGGGGGCTCCTACGAGCAGTACTTC. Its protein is CASSLSSGPGGSYEQYF. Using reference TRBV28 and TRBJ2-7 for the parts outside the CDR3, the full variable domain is DVKVTQSSRYLVKRTGEKVFLECVQDMDHENMFWYRQDPGLGLRLIYFSYDVKMKEKGDIPEGYSVSREKKERFSLILESASTNQTSMYLCASSLSSGPGGSYEQYFGPGTRLTVT.

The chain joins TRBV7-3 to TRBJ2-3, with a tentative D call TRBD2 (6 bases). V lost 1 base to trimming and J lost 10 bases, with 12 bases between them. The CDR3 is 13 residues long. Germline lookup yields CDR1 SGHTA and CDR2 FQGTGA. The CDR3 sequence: CASSLNGGNPQYF. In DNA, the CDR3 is TGTGCCAGCAGCTTAAACGGCGGGAACCCGCAGTATTTT.

Written as DNA, the CDR3 is TGTGCCAGCAGCCCTCGGGGTAGCTGGGACACAGATACGCAGTATTTT. This translates into CASSPRGSWDTDTQYF. The genes are TRBV6-2 or TRBV6-3 and TRBJ2-3; a weak D match, TRBD2 (5 bases). Trimming stripped 6 bases from V and 2 bases from J, with 18 bases between. The CDR3 spans 16 residues. The V gene's germline CDR1 is MNHEY and CDR2 SVGEGT.

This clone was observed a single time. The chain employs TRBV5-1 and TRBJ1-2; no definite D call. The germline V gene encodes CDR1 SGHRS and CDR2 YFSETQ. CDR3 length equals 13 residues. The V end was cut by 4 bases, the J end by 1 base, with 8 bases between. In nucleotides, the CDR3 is TGCGCCAGCAGCGCAACAGTTAACTATGGCTACACCTTC. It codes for CASSATVNYGYTF.

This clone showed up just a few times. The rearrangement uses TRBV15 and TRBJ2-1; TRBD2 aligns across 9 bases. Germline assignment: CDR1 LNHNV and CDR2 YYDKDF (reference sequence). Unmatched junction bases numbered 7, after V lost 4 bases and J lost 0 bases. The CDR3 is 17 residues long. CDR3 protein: CATSTPRLAASYNEQFF. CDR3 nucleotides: TGTGCCACCAGCACCCCCCGACTAGCGGCCTCCTACAATGAGCAGTTCTTC.

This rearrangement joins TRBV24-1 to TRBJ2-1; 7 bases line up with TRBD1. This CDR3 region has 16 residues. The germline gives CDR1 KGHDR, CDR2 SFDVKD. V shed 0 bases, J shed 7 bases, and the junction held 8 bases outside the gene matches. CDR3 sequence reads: CATSDLGPGGGNEQFF. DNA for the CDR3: TGTGCCACCAGTGATTTGGGTCCAGGGGGTGGGAATGAGCAGTTCTTC.

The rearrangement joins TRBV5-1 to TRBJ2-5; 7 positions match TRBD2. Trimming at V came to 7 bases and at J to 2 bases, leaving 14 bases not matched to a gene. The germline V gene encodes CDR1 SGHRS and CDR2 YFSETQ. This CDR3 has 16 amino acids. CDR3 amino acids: CASDRGSGNKQETQYF. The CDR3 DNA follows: TGCGCCAGCGACCGAGGGAGCGGGAATAAACAAGAGACCCAGTACTTC.

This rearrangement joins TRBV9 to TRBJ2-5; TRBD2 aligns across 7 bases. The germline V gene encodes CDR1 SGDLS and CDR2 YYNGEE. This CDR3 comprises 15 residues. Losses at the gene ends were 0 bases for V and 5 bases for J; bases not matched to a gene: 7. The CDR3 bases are TGTGCCAGCAGCGTAGGCGGCGGGGGTCGCGAGACCCAGTACTTC. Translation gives CASSVGGGGRETQYF.

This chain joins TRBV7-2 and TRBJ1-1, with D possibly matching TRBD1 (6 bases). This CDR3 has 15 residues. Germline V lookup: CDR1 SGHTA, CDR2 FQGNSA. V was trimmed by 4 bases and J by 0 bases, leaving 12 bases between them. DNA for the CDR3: TGTGCCAGCAGCTCAGGGGTAGGGATGAACACTGAAGCTTTCTTT. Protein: CASSSGVGMNTEAFF.

This CDR3 is CASSLGANTDTQYF. CDR3 nucleotide sequence: TGTGCCAGCAGCTTAGGGGCCAACACAGATACGCAGTATTTT. V is TRBV11-2 and J is TRBJ2-3; D unclear. The CDR3 sequence is 14 residues long. V was shortened by 1 base and J by 2 bases, with 7 bases between the two germline ends. The germline CDR1 and CDR2 sequences are SGHAT and FQNNGV. Filled out from reference TRBV11-2 and TRBJ2-3, the complete variable domain reads EAGVAQSPRYKIIEKRQSVAFWCNPISGHATLYWYQQILGQGPKLLIQFQNNGVVDDSQLPKDRFSAERLKGVDSTLKIQPAKLEDSAVYLCASSLGANTDTQYFGPGTRLTVL.